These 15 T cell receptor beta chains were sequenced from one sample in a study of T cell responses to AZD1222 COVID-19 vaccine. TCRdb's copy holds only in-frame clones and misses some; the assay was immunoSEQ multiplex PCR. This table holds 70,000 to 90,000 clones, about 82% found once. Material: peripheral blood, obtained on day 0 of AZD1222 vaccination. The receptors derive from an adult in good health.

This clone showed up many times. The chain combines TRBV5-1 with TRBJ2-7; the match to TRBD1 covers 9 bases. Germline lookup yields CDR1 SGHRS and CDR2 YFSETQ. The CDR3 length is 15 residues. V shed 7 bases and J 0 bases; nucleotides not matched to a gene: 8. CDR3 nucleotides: TGCGCCAGCGCTCTTGACAGGGGGACCTCCTACGAGCAGTACTTC. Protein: CASALDRGTSYEQYF.

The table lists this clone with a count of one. The CDR3 nucleotides read TGCGCCAGCAGCTGGGAGGGAGATACGCAGTATTTT. Protein product: CASSWEGDTQYF. The chain is built from TRBV5-1 and TRBJ2-3, with 7 nucleotides matching TRBD2. This CDR3 is built from 12 residues. Germline CDR1 SGHRS, CDR2 YFSETQ. The V gene end was trimmed by 3 bases and the J gene end by 5 bases; junction bases not matched to a gene: 0. Full variable domain (outside the CDR3, taken from reference TRBV5-1 and TRBJ2-3): KAGVTQTPRYLIKTRGQQVTLSCSPISGHRSVSWYQQTPGQGLQFLFEYFSETQRNKGNFPGRFSGRQFSNSRSEMNVSTLELGDSALYLCASSWEGDTQYFGPGTRLTVL.

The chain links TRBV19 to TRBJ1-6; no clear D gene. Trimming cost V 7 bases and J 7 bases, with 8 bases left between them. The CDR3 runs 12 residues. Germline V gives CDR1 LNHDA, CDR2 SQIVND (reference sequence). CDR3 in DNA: TGTGCCAGTAATTGGCGGAATTCACCCCTCCACTTT. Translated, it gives CASNWRNSPLHF.

CDR3 in amino acids: CASGRAYGYTF. The CDR3 nucleotides are TGTGCCAGCGGGAGGGCCTATGGCTACACCTTC. V is TRBV2 and J is TRBJ1-2, with D hard to call. Germline V gene data show CDR1 as SNHLY and CDR2 as FYNNEI. This CDR3 contains 11 residues. Trimming pared 8 bases from V and 4 bases from J, leaving 8 bases between.

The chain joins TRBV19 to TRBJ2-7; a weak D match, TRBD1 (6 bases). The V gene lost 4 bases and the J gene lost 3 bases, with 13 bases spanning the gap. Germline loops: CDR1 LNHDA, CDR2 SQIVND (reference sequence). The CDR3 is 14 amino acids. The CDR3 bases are TGTGCCAGTAGTACCGACTCAGGGGTCTACGAGCAGTACTTC. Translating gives CASSTDSGVYEQYF.

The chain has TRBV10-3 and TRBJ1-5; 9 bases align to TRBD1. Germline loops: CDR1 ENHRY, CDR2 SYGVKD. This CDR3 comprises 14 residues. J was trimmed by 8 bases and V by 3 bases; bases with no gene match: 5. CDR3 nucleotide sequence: TGTGCCATCAGTGATATGGGACAGGGTAAGCCCCAGCATTTT. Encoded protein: CAISDMGQGKPQHF.

The CDR3 loop reads CASSLATEDTEAFF. Written as DNA, the CDR3 is TGCGCCAGCAGCTTGGCCACAGAAGACACTGAAGCTTTCTTT. V gene TRBV5-1 combines with J gene TRBJ1-1, with unresolved D. The germline V and J ends were trimmed by 0 bases and 3 bases, with 9 bases remaining between them. The CDR3 has 14 amino acids. Germline-derived CDR1 and CDR2 are SGHRS and YFSETQ.

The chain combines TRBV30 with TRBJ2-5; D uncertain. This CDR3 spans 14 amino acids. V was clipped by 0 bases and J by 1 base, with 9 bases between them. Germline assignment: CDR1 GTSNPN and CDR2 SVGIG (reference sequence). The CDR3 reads CAWSVVASQETQYF. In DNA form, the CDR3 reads TGTGCCTGGAGTGTAGTGGCTAGCCAAGAGACCCAGTACTTC.

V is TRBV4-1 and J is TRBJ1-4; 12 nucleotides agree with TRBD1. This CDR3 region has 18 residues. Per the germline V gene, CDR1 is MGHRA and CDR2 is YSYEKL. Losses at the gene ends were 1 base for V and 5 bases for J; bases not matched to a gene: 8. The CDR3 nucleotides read TGCGCCAGCAGCCAAGGGGTAGGGACAGGGGGCGGAAATGAAAAACTGTTTTTT. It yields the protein CASSQGVGTGGGNEKLFF.

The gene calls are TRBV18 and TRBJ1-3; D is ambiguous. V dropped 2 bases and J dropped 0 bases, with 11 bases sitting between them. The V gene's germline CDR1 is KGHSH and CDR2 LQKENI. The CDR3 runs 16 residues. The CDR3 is CASSPNPPRSGNTIYF. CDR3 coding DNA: TGTGCCAGCTCACCAAATCCACCTCGCTCTGGAAACACCATATATTTT.

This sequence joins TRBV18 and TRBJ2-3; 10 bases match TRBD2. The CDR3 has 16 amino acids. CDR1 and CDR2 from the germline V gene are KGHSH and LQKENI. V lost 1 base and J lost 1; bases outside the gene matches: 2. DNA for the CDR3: TGTGCCAGCTCACCACGAAGCGGGAGGGGCACAGATACGCAGTATTTT. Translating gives CASSPRSGRGTDTQYF.

Here the CDR3 DNA reads TGTGCCATCAGTGGCGACAGGGGCAGGGGCTACACCTTC. Its protein product is CAISGDRGRGYTF. The chain recombines TRBV10-3 with TRBJ1-2, with 8 bases identical to TRBD1. This CDR3 is built from 13 residues. J lost 8 bases, V lost 4 bases, and 6 bases had no gene match. In germline, CDR1 is ENHRY, CDR2 SYGVKD.

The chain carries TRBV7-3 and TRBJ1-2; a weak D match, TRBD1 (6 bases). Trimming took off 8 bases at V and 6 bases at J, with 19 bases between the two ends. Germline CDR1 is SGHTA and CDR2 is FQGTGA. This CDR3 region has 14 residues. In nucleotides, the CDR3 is TGTGCCAGCGCTGCCATTGGGGGGGCTGATGGCTACACCTTC. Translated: CASAAIGGADGYTF.

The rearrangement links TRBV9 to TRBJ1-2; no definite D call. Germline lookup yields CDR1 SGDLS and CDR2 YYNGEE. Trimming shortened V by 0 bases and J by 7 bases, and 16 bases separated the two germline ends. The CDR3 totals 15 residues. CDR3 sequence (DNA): TGTGCCAGCAGCGTAGCCTTGACCGGACGGGGTGGCTACACCTTC. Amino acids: CASSVALTGRGGYTF.

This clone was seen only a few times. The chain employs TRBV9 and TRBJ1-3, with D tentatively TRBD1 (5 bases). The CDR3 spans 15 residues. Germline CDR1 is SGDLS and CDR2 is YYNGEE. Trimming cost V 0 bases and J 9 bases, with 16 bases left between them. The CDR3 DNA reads TGTGCCAGCAGCGTAGAGGGGCCCCCTATGGGCACCATATATTTT. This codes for CASSVEGPPMGTIYF.